These 26 T cell receptor beta chains originate from one sample sequenced in a study of blood T cells in healthy people across ages (dated by TCRdb to between 2014 and 2017). Libraries were made using 5' RACE. The instrument given in TCRdb is Illumina HiSeq 2500. A second PCR of about 7 to 12 cycles was run with a J-beta primer mix and a sample-barcoded 5' primer. Starting from the raw public reads, TCRdb applied fastp trimming at Q25, assembled clones with MiXCR and retained in-frame beta chains. Here each entry gathers all rows of one CDR3 protein and keeps the most common genes and DNA. Within this sample are roughly 410,000 distinct CDR3 sequences, with roughly half of them counted one time only. Of the sample, 45% to 60% falls within the top ten clones. Sequencing used blood. These receptor sequences come from a man aged 55-75 years in good health.

This chain links TRBV20-1 with TRBJ2-1, with 9 bases aligning to TRBD2. Per germline, CDR1 DFQATT and CDR2 SNEGSKA (reference sequence). CDR3 length: 15 amino acids. The J segment lost 4 bases and the V segment lost 5 bases, leaving 9 bases of the junction unmatched. CDR3 DNA: TGCAGTGCTCCCGGGGGACTAGCCGGGTACAATGAGCAGTTCTTC. This translates into CSAPGGLAGYNEQFF.

The chain links TRBV20-1 to TRBJ2-7, with D unresolved. V was shortened by 6 bases and J by 0 bases, with 9 bases between the two germline ends. The germline gives CDR1 DFQATT, CDR2 SNEGSKA (reference sequence). There are 12 residues in the CDR3. This chain's CDR3 is CSAKRVSYEQYF. CDR3 in DNA: TGCAGTGCCAAACGGGTCTCCTACGAGCAGTACTTC.

The chain carries TRBV6-1 and TRBJ2-1, with D possibly matching TRBD2 (6 bases). The CDR3 is 18 residues long. The ends were cut back, 0 bases at V and 0 bases at J, with 15 bases in the middle. Germline V gene lookup returns CDR1 MNHNS and CDR2 SASEGT. Here the CDR3 reads CASSEALRRGGSYNEQFF. CDR3 in DNA: TGTGCCAGCAGTGAAGCGCTTCGGCGGGGAGGCTCCTACAATGAGCAGTTCTTC.

This chain connects TRBV12-3 or TRBV12-4 to TRBJ2-1; the match to TRBD2 covers 10 bases. After removal of 2 bases from V and 7 bases from J, the junction contained 23 bases not matched to a gene. The CDR3 spans 21 residues. This chain's CDR3 is CASSLSMGFVASGGRLNEQFF. The DNA of the CDR3 is TGTGCCAGCAGTTTATCGATGGGGTTCGTGGCTAGCGGGGGTCGGTTGAATGAGCAGTTCTTC.

The V call is TRBV20-1, the J call TRBJ2-5; TRBD2 is a possible D gene (6 bases). CDR1 DFQATT and CDR2 SNEGSKA come from the germline V gene (reference sequence). The CDR3 runs to 14 residues. Trimming shortened V by 5 bases and J by 7 bases, and 20 bases separated the two germline ends. CDR3 sequence (DNA): TGCAGTGCTCGGGACTCCGGAGGGCAGGGGACCCAGTACTTC. Protein product: CSARDSGGQGTQYF.

Details on this clonotype: An end of the junction differs from the germline gene, which may be a read error. This chain joins TRBV29-1 and TRBJ2-1; 7 positions match TRBD1. Germline V gives CDR1 SQVTM, CDR2 ANQGSEA. CDR3 length: 14 amino acids. The CDR3 coding sequence is TGCAGCGCACCGGACAGGTCAAACTACAATGGGCAGTTCTTC. Residues: CSAPDRSNYNGQFF.

The genes are TRBV20-1 and TRBJ1-5; no definite D call. Trimming cost V 0 bases and J 6 bases, with 3 bases left between them. The CDR3 length is 11 residues. Germline CDR1 is DFQATT and CDR2 is SNEGSKA (reference sequence). CDR3: CSARDGQPQHF. CDR3 nucleotide sequence: TGCAGTGCTAGAGATGGTCAGCCCCAGCATTTT.

V is TRBV10-2 and J is TRBJ2-7, with D tentatively TRBD2 (5 bases). Germline CDR1 is WSHSY and CDR2 is SAAADI. Between the trimmed V and J ends, which lost 6 bases and 6 bases, there was a span of 21 bases. This CDR3 spans 15 amino acids. This chain's CDR3 is CASSGPRPWTSEQYF. In DNA, the CDR3 is TGCGCCAGCAGCGGACCGCGCCCTTGGACTTCCGAGCAGTACTTC.

On this clonotype: An end of the junction differs from the germline gene, which may be a read error. The chain's CDR3 is CASSPRLAGNEQFF. CDR3 coding DNA: TGCGCCAGCAGCCCAAGACTAGCGGGAAATGAGCAGTTCTTC. The chain carries TRBV9 and TRBJ2-1; 11 bases agree with TRBD2. CDR1 and CDR2 from the germline V gene are SGDLS and YYNGEE. CDR3 size: 14 residues. The complete variable domain, with remaining parts taken from reference TRBV9 and TRBJ2-1, reads DSGVTQTPKHLITATGQRVTLRCSPRSGDLSVYWYQQSLDQGLQFLIQYYNGEERAKGNILERFSAQQFPDLHSELNLSSLELGDSALYFCASSPRLAGNEQFFGPGTRLTVL.

The chain employs TRBV12-3 or TRBV12-4 and TRBJ2-3; 8 bases are shared with TRBD2. CDR3 length equals 17 residues. Trimming cost V 5 bases and J 2 bases; bases outside gene matches: 12. CDR3: CASSPPSGGGSTDTQYF. CDR3 nucleotide sequence: TGTGCCAGCAGTCCCCCCTCCGGGGGGGGGTCCACAGATACGCAGTATTTT.

The chain recombines TRBV10-2 with TRBJ1-1; D is unclear. The V end lost 3 bases, the J end lost 0 bases, and 8 bases lay between the germline ends. The CDR3 has 14 residues. Germline CDR1 reads WSHSY; CDR2 reads SAAADI. The CDR3 is CASSDVGMNTEAFF. The CDR3, as DNA: TGCGCCAGCAGTGATGTGGGTATGAACACTGAAGCTTTCTTT.

This chain joins TRBV20-1 and TRBJ2-5, with 10 positions matching TRBD2. The germline V gene encodes CDR1 DFQATT and CDR2 SNEGSKA (reference sequence). The CDR3 has 12 residues. V trimming: 1 base; J trimming: 13 bases; junction bases outside the gene matches: 6. Here the CDR3 reads CSARGDSGGRYF. DNA of the CDR3: TGCAGTGCTAGAGGTGATAGCGGGGGGAGGTACTTC.

This rearrangement joins TRBV7-9 to TRBJ2-6; TRBD1 or TRBD2 may be the D gene (5 bases each). CDR3 length: 19 amino acids. The germline gives CDR1 SEHNR, CDR2 FQNEAQ (reference sequence). The V end lost 5 bases, the J end lost 0 bases, and 20 bases lay between the germline ends. The CDR3 is CASSLWGWARRSGANVLTF. The CDR3 bases are TGTGCCAGCAGCCTGTGGGGGTGGGCACGACGCTCTGGGGCCAACGTCCTGACTTTC.

The chain employs TRBV7-2 and TRBJ1-2; 9 bases agree with TRBD1. J lost 3 bases, V lost 0 bases, and 2 bases had no gene match. Germline V gene data show CDR1 as SGHTA and CDR2 as FQGNSA. The CDR3 consists of 15 residues. This chain's CDR3 is CASSLAGTGYYGYTF. The CDR3, as DNA: TGTGCCAGCAGCTTAGCCGGGACAGGGTACTATGGCTACACCTTC.

This clonotype was recorded a few times. A much larger clone lies one base from this, so it may be a read error. The CDR3 loop reads CDSSLDSYYEQYF. CDR3 in DNA: TGTGACAGCAGCTTAGACTCCTACTACGAGCAGTACTTC. The rearrangement joins TRBV7-2 to TRBJ2-4; no definite D call. The J call may be mistaken, given a closer DNA end match to TRBJ2-7. Germline CDR1 is SGHTA and CDR2 is FQGNSA. There are 13 residues in the CDR3.

The sample holds one count of this clonotype. V is TRBV6-1 and J is TRBJ1-2; 8 nucleotides agree with TRBD1. The trim removed 4 bases at V and 0 bases at J, leaving 4 bases unmatched. The CDR3 contains 15 residues. From germline, CDR1 is MNHNS and CDR2 SASEGT. The CDR3 DNA is TGTGCCAGCAGTGGTGCGGACAGGGCTAACTATGGCTACACCTTC. Translating it yields CASSGADRANYGYTF.

The rearrangement links TRBV10-3 to TRBJ2-7; possible D gene TRBD1, 5 bases. The ends were cut back, 0 bases at V and 5 bases at J, with 8 bases in the middle. The CDR3 loop spans 13 amino acids. Per germline, CDR1 ENHRY and CDR2 SYGVKD. The CDR3 sequence: CAISESTAHEQYF. The CDR3 DNA sequence: TGTGCCATCAGTGAGTCGACAGCCCACGAGCAGTACTTC.

This clonotype was seen repeatedly, ten times or more. The V and J genes are TRBV7-2 and TRBJ2-1, with 7 positions matching TRBD2. This CDR3 comprises 15 residues. V lost 6 bases and J lost 0; bases outside the gene matches: 5. CDR1 and CDR2 from the germline V gene are SGHTA and FQGNSA. The CDR3 protein is CASRLAFSSYNEQFF. The CDR3 bases are TGTGCCAGCAGACTAGCGTTTAGCTCCTACAATGAGCAGTTCTTC.

A few counts support this clonotype. The chain's CDR3 is CASSGRDSSYEQYF. The CDR3 nucleotides read TGTGCCAGCAGCGGCCGGGACAGCTCCTACGAGCAGTACTTC. The genes are TRBV9 and TRBJ2-7; TRBD1 aligns across 7 bases. The germline CDR1 and CDR2 sequences are SGDLS and YYNGEE. The CDR3 is 14 amino acids. V gave up 3 bases and J gave up 0 bases; unmatched junction bases: 3.

The sample holds many counts of this clonotype. This rearrangement joins TRBV4-2 to TRBJ2-7; weak D call: TRBD1 (6 bases). The better agreement between TRBJ2-5 and the DNA end casts doubt on the J call. The CDR3 runs 12 residues. CDR1 is LGHNA, CDR2 YNFKEQ, per germline. In DNA form, the CDR3 reads TGTGCCAGCAGCCCTGACAGGGAGACCCAGTACTTC. This codes for CASSPDRETQYF.

This clonotype was seen once. The chain is built from TRBV2 and TRBJ2-5; no firm D call. The J call is uncertain, as TRBJ2-7 better fits the DNA end. The V gene's germline CDR1 is SNHLY and CDR2 FYNNEI. The CDR3 totals 14 residues. CDR3 loop: CASEGSVGWYEQYF. The DNA of the CDR3 is TGTGCCAGCGAAGGCAGCGTGGGCTGGTACGAGCAGTACTTC.

The CDR3 loop is CAPLAEATARYGYTF. DNA for the CDR3: TGTGCCCCGCTCGCTGAGGCTACGGCCCGGTATGGCTACACCTTC. The chain employs TRBV2 and TRBJ1-2; the D is unclear. V lost 11 bases and J lost 5, with 24 bases in between. This CDR3 contains 15 residues. Germline V gene data show CDR1 as SNHLY and CDR2 as FYNNEI.

V is TRBV12-3 or TRBV12-4 and J is TRBJ2-7; tentatively, D is TRBD2 (6 bases). The J call may be wrong; the DNA end is better matched by TRBJ2-5. The CDR3 has 13 residues. CDR3 loop: CATSWRGLETQYF. The CDR3 region has the DNA TGTGCCACCTCCTGGAGGGGCTTGGAGACCCAGTACTTC.

In this sample, this clonotype turned up a few times. This chain uses TRBV20-1 with TRBJ2-5, with TRBD2 matching 10 bases. Germline CDR1 reads DFQATT; CDR2 reads SNEGSKA (reference sequence). J was trimmed by 5 bases and V by 0 bases; bases with no gene match: 15. This CDR3 is 18 amino acids long. CDR3 sequence (DNA): TGCAGTGCTAGAGATCGATTCAGGTCTAGCGGGAGTTGGGAGACCCAGTACTTC. Its translation is CSARDRFRSSGSWETQYF.

The CDR3 sequence is CASSQDWEVPDTQYF. CDR3 DNA: TGCGCCAGCAGCCAAGATTGGGAAGTGCCAGATACGCAGTATTTT. J is TRBJ2-3 and V is TRBV4-3; no definite D call. V dropped 0 bases and J dropped 4 bases, with 11 bases sitting between them. Germline loops: CDR1 LGHNA, CDR2 YSLEER. This CDR3 has 15 residues.

The chain is built from TRBV20-1 and TRBJ1-4, with 9 nucleotides matching TRBD1. Losses at the gene ends were 5 bases for V and 8 bases for J; bases not matched to a gene: 18. Germline CDR1 reads DFQATT; CDR2 reads SNEGSKA (reference sequence). There are 17 residues in the CDR3. The CDR3 loop is CSAREADRGRLGEKLFF. As DNA, the CDR3 is TGCAGTGCTCGCGAGGCGGACAGGGGCCGACTTGGGGAAAAACTGTTTTTT.